This record looks at one TCR beta chain sequence and its context. Its antigen is still unknown. The data stem from a study of T cell responses to AZD1222 COVID-19 vaccine. Whole-study findings and limits: The donor cohort was predominantly white British with a female majority, and clonal diversity may have been underestimated. Unmutated regions of variants are reportedly targeted by nearly half of spike-specific TCRs. A rise in Spike-specific TCR breadth and depth followed two AZD1222 doses.

Repertoires were generated with immunoSEQ multiplex PCR, while TCRdb's copy carries only in-frame clones and drops some. The sample records roughly 200,000 clones, 91% being singletons. CDR3 length: 13 residues. From germline, CDR1 is LGHDT and CDR2 YNNKEL (reference sequence). Trimming left V 3 bases short and J 4 bases short, with 7 bases between. The sequencing here drew on peripheral blood, taken 28 days after the second AZD1222 dose. The origin of this receptor is an adult who received the AZD1222 COVID-19 vaccine. The chain has TRBV3-1 (or the pseudogene TRBV3-2) and TRBJ2-1; D not resolved. Written as DNA, the CDR3 is TGTGCCAGCAGCCAGACGAGGTACAATGAGCAGTTCTTC. It yields the protein CASSQTRYNEQFF.